This TCR beta chain was recorded in a study of cytomegalovirus exposure and HLA in healthy donors. A note on this clone: Its antigen is currently unknown.

Primers included in the PCR were 60 Vbeta and 13 Jbeta primers. Some clones are missing from TCRdb's copy, which holds only in-frame ones; the method was immunoSEQ multiplex PCR. The table lists roughly 150,000 clones, 60% to 85% of them singletons. There are 13 residues in the CDR3. The germline CDR1 and CDR2 sequences are SGHRS and YFSETQ. V was pared by 8 bases and J by 3 bases, with 5 bases of the junction left unmatched. Study-wide findings and caveats: Later analysis found that TCR beta chains associated with HLA were more clonally expanded than other, equally common chains.

This chain joins TRBV5-1 and TRBJ2-7, with 10 bases lining up with TRBD1. The sequence was collected from a man aged 40-49 years in good health and CMV-seropositive. Sequencing used PBMCs. CDR3: CASRGTGDYEQYF. The CDR3 DNA is TGCGCCAGTAGAGGGACAGGGGACTACGAGCAGTACTTC. Full variable domain (outside the CDR3, taken from reference TRBV5-1 and TRBJ2-7): KAGVTQTPRYLIKTRGQQVTLSCSPISGHRSVSWYQQTPGQGLQFLFEYFSETQRNKGNFPGRFSGRQFSNSRSEMNVSTLELGDSALYLCASRGTGDYEQYFGPGTRLTVT.